The clone carrying this T cell receptor (beta chain) has ten or more counts. The data originate from a study of T cells after yellow fever vaccination. The CDR3 totals 15 residues. Between the trimmed V and J ends, which lost 6 bases and 0 bases, there was a span of 15 bases. TCRdb re-called the 5' RACE reads with MiXCR, one entry per CDR3 protein. The table includes some 340,000 distinct CDR3 sequences, roughly a tenth detected once. Specimen: CD4+ T cells sorted from PBMCs, collected 45 days after the yellow fever booster vaccination. This chain joins TRBV12-3 or TRBV12-4 and TRBJ2-7; a weak D match, TRBD1 (6 bases). This TCR derives from a man younger than 35 who received the YFV17D yellow fever vaccine. CDR3 in DNA: TGTGCCAGCAGCACGGGACAAGACTTCTCCTACGAGCAGTACTTC. Its translation: CASSTGQDFSYEQYF.